This TCR beta chain is from a study of vaccination effects on CD4 cells after COVID-19. About this clone itself: The antigen remains undetermined.

V lost 4 bases to trimming and J lost 2 bases; unmatched junction nucleotides: 3. The germline CDR1 and CDR2 sequences are LNHDA and SQIVND (reference sequence). This CDR3 spans 15 amino acids. Antigen-specific CD4+ T cells expanded by the ViraFEST assay with viral peptide pools were then sequenced. It was after nine to eleven days of culture that CD4+ T cells were isolated. The study found no prior SARS-CoV-2 infection in the vaccine recipients, who tested negative for nucleocapsid antibodies. Clones were read by immunoSEQ multiplex PCR, and TCRdb kept only the in-frame ones, dropping some. In the table there are fewer than 65,000 clones, approximately 75% of which are singletons.

The V call is TRBV19, the J call TRBJ1-5; 9 bases map to TRBD1. The material sequenced was CD4+ T cells from PBMCs cultured with HCoV-OC43 spike peptides, taken before COVID-19 vaccination. Subset described: HCoV-OC43 spike overlapping peptide pool stimulation. The sequence was obtained from a human donor who received a COVID-19 vaccine. CDR3 DNA: TGTGCCAGTAGTACGACAGGGGGAGGCAATCAGCCCCAGCATTTT. Amino acid sequence: CASSTTGGGNQPQHF.